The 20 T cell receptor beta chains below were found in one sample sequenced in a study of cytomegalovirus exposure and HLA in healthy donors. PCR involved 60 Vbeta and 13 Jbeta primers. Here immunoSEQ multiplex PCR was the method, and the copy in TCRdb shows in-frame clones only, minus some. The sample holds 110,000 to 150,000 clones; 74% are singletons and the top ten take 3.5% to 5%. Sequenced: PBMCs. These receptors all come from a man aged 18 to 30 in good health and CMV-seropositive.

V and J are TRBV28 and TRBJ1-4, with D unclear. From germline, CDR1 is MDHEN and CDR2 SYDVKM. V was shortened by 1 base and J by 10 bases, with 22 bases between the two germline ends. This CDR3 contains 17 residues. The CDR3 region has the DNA TGTGCCAGCAGTTTATCGACGGGGAAACAACATCTAGTAAAACTGTTTTTT. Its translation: CASSLSTGKQHLVKLFF.

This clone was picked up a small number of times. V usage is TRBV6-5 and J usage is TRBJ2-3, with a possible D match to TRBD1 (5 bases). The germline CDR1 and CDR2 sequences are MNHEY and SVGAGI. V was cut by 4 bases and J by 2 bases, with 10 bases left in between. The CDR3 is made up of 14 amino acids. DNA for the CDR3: TGTGCCAGCAGTTGGGGCAGGACCACAGATACGCAGTATTTT. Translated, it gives CASSWGRTTDTQYF.

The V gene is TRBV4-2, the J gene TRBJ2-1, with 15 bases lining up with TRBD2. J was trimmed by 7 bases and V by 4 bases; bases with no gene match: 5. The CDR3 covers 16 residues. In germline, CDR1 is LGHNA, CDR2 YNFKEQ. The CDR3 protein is CASSLGLAGGWNEQFF. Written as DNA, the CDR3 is TGTGCCAGCAGCCTCGGACTAGCGGGAGGGTGGAATGAGCAGTTCTTC.

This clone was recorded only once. The CDR3 region is CASSIGTGGNQPQHF. For the CDR3, the DNA is TGCGCCAGCAGCATTGGGACAGGGGGCAATCAGCCCCAGCATTTT. This chain links TRBV5-1 with TRBJ1-5, with 10 bases aligning to TRBD1. CDR1 is SGHRS, CDR2 YFSETQ, per germline. Unmatched junction bases numbered 3, after V lost 4 bases and J lost 2 bases. This CDR3 has 15 residues.

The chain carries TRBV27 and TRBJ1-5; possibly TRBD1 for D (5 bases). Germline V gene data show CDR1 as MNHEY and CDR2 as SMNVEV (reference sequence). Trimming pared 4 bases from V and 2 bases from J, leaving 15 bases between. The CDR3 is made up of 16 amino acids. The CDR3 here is CASSSGRGGGNQPQHF. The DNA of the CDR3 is TGTGCCAGCAGTTCTGGGCGGGGGGGAGGCAATCAGCCCCAGCATTTT.

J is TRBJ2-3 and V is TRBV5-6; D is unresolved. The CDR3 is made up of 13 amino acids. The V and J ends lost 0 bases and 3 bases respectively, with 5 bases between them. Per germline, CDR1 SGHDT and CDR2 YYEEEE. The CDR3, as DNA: TGTGCCAGCAGCTTGGCCAGAACAGATACGCAGTATTTT. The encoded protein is CASSLARTDTQYF. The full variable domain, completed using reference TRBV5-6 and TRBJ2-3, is DAGVTQSPTHLIKTRGQQVTLRCSPKSGHDTVSWYQQALGQGPQFIFQYYEEEERQRGNFPDRFSGHQFPNYSSELNVNALLLGDSALYLCASSLARTDTQYFGPGTRLTVL.

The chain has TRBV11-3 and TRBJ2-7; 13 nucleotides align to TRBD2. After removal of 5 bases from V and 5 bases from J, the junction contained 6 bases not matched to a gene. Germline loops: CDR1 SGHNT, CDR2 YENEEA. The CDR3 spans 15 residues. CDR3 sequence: CASSPGGTSGDEQYF. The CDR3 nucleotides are TGTGCCAGCAGCCCGGGGGGGACTAGCGGGGACGAGCAGTACTTC.

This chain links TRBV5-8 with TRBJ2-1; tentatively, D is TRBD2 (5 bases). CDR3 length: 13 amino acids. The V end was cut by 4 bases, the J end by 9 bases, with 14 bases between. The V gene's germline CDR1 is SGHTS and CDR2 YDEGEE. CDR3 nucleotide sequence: TGTGCCAGCAGCGTGACCCTAGCTAGTGAGCAGTTCTTC. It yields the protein CASSVTLASEQFF.

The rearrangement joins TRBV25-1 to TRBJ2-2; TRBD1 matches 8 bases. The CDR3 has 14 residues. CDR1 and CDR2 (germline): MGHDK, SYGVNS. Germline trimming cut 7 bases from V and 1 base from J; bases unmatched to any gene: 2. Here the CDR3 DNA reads TGTGCCAGCACGGACAGGGTGAACACCGGGGAGCTGTTTTTT. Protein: CASTDRVNTGELFF.

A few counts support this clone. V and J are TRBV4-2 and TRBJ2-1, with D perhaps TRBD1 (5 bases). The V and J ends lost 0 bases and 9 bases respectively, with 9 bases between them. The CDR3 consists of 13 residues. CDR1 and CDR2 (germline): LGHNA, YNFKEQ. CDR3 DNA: TGTGCCAGCAGCCAAGAAAGGACAACTGAGCAGTTCTTC. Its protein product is CASSQERTTEQFF.

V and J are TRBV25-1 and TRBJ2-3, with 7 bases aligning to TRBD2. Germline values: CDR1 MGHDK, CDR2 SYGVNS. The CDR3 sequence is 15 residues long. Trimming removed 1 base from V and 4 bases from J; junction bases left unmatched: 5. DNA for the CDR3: TGTGCCAGCAGTGAATTCGGTCTAGCGGCAGATACGCAGTATTTT. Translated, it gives CASSEFGLAADTQYF.

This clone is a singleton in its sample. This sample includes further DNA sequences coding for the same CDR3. The CDR3: CASSPDRGRGYTF. In DNA form, the CDR3 reads TGTGCCAGTAGCCCGGACAGGGGACGGGGCTACACCTTC. The J gene is TRBJ1-2, the V gene TRBV19, with TRBD1 matching 9 bases. Germline CDR1 LNHDA, CDR2 SQIVND (reference sequence). The CDR3 has 13 amino acids. The V segment lost 6 bases and the J segment 8 bases; nucleotides outside the gene matches: 7.

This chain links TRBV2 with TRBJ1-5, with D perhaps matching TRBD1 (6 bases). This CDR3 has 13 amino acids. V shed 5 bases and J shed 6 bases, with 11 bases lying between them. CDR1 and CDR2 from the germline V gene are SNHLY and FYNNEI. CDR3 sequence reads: CASSTTGIQPQHF. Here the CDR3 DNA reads TGTGCCAGCAGTACAACAGGGATTCAGCCCCAGCATTTT.

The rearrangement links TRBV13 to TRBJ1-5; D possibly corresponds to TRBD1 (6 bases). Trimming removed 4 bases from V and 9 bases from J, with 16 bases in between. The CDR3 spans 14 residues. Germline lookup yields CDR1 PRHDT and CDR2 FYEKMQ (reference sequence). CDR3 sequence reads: CASSSRDTRGPQHF. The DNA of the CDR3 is TGTGCCAGCAGCTCCCGGGACACTCGAGGGCCCCAGCATTTT.

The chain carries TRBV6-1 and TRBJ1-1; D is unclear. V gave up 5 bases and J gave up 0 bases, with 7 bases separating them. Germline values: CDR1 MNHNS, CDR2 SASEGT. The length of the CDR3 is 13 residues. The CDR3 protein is CASSLGVNTEAFF. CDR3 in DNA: TGTGCCAGCAGTTTGGGAGTGAACACTGAAGCTTTCTTT.

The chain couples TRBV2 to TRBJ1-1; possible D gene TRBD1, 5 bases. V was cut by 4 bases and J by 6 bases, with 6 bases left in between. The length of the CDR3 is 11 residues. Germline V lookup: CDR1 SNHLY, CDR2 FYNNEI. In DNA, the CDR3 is TGTGCCAGCAGTGGGGGGGCTGAAGCTTTCTTT. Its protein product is CASSGGAEAFF.

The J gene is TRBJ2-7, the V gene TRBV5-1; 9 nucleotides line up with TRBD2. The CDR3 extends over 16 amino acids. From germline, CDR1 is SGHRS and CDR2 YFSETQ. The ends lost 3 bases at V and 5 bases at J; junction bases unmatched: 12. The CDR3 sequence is CASSWGPGLAGDEQYF. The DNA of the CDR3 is TGCGCCAGCAGCTGGGGACCGGGACTAGCAGGGGACGAGCAGTACTTC.

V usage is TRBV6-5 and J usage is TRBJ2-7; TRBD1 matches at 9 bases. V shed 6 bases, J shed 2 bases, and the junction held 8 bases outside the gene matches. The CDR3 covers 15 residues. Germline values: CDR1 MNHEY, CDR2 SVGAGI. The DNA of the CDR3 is TGTGCCAGCAGCAGCTCCGGGACAGGGACCTACGAGCAGTACTTC. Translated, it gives CASSSSGTGTYEQYF.

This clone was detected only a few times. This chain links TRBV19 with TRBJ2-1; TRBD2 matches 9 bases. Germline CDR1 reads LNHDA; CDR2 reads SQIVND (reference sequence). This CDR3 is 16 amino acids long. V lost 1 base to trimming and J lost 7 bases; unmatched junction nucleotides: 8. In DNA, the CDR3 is TGTGCCAGTAGTATAGGTCTAGCGGGATGGGGAAATGAGCAGTTCTTC. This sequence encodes CASSIGLAGWGNEQFF.

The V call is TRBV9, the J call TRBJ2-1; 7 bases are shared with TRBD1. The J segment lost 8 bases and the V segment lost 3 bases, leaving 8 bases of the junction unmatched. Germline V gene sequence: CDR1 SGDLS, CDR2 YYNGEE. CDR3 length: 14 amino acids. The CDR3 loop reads CASSAETGVDEQFF. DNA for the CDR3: TGTGCCAGCAGCGCCGAAACAGGGGTGGATGAGCAGTTCTTC.